This T cell receptor (beta chain) was sequenced in a study of blood T cell repertoires in COVID-19 (dated by TCRdb to about 2020). For context, the study as a whole: Samples covering the acute and convalescent phases of COVID-19 were provided by collaborators in the United States, Italy and Spain. The material from the prospective study consisted of cDNA or gDNA derived from T cells, B-cell-depleted T cells, or PBMCs. Deeply sampled blood TCRbeta repertoires from subjects exposed to, actively infected with, or recovered from COVID-19 were included in the dataset. The repertoires were released in a freely available public database intended as a resource for research on the immune response to SARS-CoV-2. Samples came from the ongoing ImmuneRACE study (first 160 participants) plus 1,254 subjects from 6 global collaborators. A de-identified subject ID, COVID-19 status, age in years and sex were almost always included in the sample metadata. HLA class I and class II types, where available, came from metadata supplied by the sample provider rather than from assay-based typing.

Worth noting for this clone: The clone's antigen remains unknown. Per-base qualities were not stored, and no clone one base away is much larger.

The CDR3 holds 15 amino acids from the cysteine to the phenylalanine. The only DNA kept is the CDR3, 45 bases in frame from the first base. The germline V gene sets CDR1 to LGHNA and CDR2 to YNFKEQ. V sheds 0 bases and J sheds 3 bases, leaving 12 bases between their ends. What the study reported, not specific to this receptor: How much clinical and demographic metadata was included differed by source and by participant, and the metadata was provided uncurated.

The collaborating institutions used their own protocols to collect whole blood in K2EDTA tubes. For TCRbeta analysis, collaborators shipped samples as frozen whole blood, isolated PBMCs, or DNA extracted from either of those sample types. The immunoSEQ Assay, a bias-controlled multiplex PCR, was used to amplify TCRbeta CDR3 regions from genomic DNA. Per the source publication's procedure: Nucleated cell counts per sample were estimated from amplification of reference gene primers within the assay. To quantify the absolute abundance of each unique TCRbeta CDR3 rearrangement, sequence reads were collapsed and filtered. For each sample, productive Simpson clonality was calculated by taking the square root of Simpson's diversity index across productive rearrangements. Sourced from immuneACCESS, this table was stored by TCRdb with only in-frame sequences that have V and J called. A share of the clones is absent; for the studies checked, an unresolved V gene accounts for under half, and the remainder has no known explanation. Clone size and the V and J calls come from that table; the DNA yielded D and trimming. Here the sample has about 60,000 clones; 65% to 90% occur a single time. The leading ten clones occupy around 1.2% of the sample.

The sequence came from a middle-aged man with acute or convalescent COVID-19. This receptor chain uses TRBV4-2 and TRBJ2-7, with TRBD2 tentatively as D gene (6 bases match). Sequenced input: peripheral blood. The sequenced DNA is TGTGCCAGCAGCCAAGACCCGCGGGGAAGCTACGAGCAGTACTTC. The encoded protein is CASSQDPRGSYEQYF.